These 30 T cell receptor beta chains were all obtained from the same sample, sequenced in a study of CD8 T cells in Susac syndrome. The RNA, 0.5 to 1 ug, was put through reverse transcription using random hexamers. TCRdb used MiXCR to reprocess the immunoSEQ multiplex PCR reads, holding one entry per CDR3 protein. This sample has over 95,000 distinct CDR3 sequences, with roughly 91% found just once. Sequencing was carried out using CD4+ T cells from PBMCs. These receptor sequences come from a human donor in good health.

V gene TRBV20-1 combines with J gene TRBJ2-7; a possible D gene is TRBD2 (6 bases). CDR1 DFQATT and CDR2 SNEGSKA come from the germline V gene (reference sequence). Trimming removed 1 base from V and 7 bases from J, with 17 bases in between. There are 14 residues in the CDR3. The CDR3 loop is CSARVADYSGEQYF. CDR3 DNA sequence: TGCAGTGCTAGAGTGGCGGACTACTCTGGGGAGCAGTACTTC.

The rearrangement joins TRBV4-3 to TRBJ1-1; D unclear. V lost 0 bases to trimming and J lost 6 bases, with 11 bases between them. From germline, CDR1 is LGHNA and CDR2 YSLEER. This CDR3 contains 14 residues. As DNA, the CDR3 is TGCGCCAGCAGCCAAGATCGGGGTCGGCCTGAAGCTTTCTTT. It translates to CASSQDRGRPEAFF.

The chain links TRBV20-1 to TRBJ1-2; 8 bases map to TRBD1. This CDR3 is 15 amino acids long. Unmatched junction bases numbered 12, after V lost 6 bases and J lost 3 bases. The V gene's germline CDR1 is DFQATT and CDR2 SNEGSKA (reference sequence). The CDR3 DNA sequence: TGCAGTGCCCGTGGAGGGGCAGGGGGCGACTATGGCTACACCTTC. Amino acid sequence: CSARGGAGGDYGYTF.

The V gene is TRBV5-6, the J gene TRBJ2-1; D unresolved. V was cut by 1 base and J by 8 bases, with 10 bases left in between. This CDR3 has 13 amino acids. Germline loops: CDR1 SGHDT, CDR2 YYEEEE. The CDR3 region is CASSLMATYEQFF. The CDR3 nucleotides read TGTGCCAGCAGCTTGATGGCAACCTATGAGCAGTTCTTC.

The rearrangement uses TRBV6-5 and TRBJ1-1, with D perhaps TRBD1 (6 bases). Trimming left V 2 bases short and J 7 bases short, with 14 bases between. This CDR3 is 14 amino acids long. Germline loops: CDR1 MNHEY, CDR2 SVGAGI. The DNA of the CDR3 is TGTGCCAGCAGTTACATTGGGGGGCGGAGTGAAGCTTTCTTT. Residues: CASSYIGGRSEAFF.

The chain links TRBV6-6 to TRBJ2-2; the D is unclear. This CDR3 comprises 13 residues. Germline V lookup: CDR1 MNHNY, CDR2 SVGAGI (reference sequence). V was cut by 7 bases and J by 4 bases, with 10 bases left in between. The CDR3 is CASKDGFTGELFF. As DNA, the CDR3 is TGTGCCAGCAAAGACGGATTCACCGGGGAGCTGTTTTTT.

This chain joins TRBV4-3 and TRBJ2-1; D ambiguous. The CDR3 has 13 residues. V lost 0 bases and J 9 bases, leaving 9 bases between the germline ends. The germline V gene has CDR1 LGHNA and CDR2 YSLEER. Here the CDR3 reads CASSQERPTEQFF. The CDR3 nucleotides are TGCGCCAGCAGCCAAGAACGGCCCACTGAGCAGTTCTTC.

The chain combines TRBV7-2 with TRBJ2-1, with TRBD2 identical over 7 bases. The junction had 7 bases not matched to a gene; V was cut back by 0 bases and J by 14 bases. The V gene's germline CDR1 is SGHTA and CDR2 FQGNSA. The CDR3 runs to 13 residues. Here the CDR3 reads CASSLALGGDKFF. The CDR3 DNA follows: TGTGCCAGCAGCTTAGCTTTGGGGGGGGATAAGTTCTTC.

The chain combines TRBV6-4 with TRBJ2-4; D gene ambiguous. The germline V and J ends were trimmed by 2 bases and 0 bases, with 8 bases remaining between them. The CDR3 runs to 15 residues. Germline loops: CDR1 MRHNA, CDR2 SNTAGT. The CDR3 sequence is CASSDISIAKNIQYF. The DNA for the CDR3 is TGTGCCAGCAGTGACATCTCGATAGCCAAAAACATTCAGTACTTC.

V and J are TRBV20-1 and TRBJ2-7; 9 nucleotides line up with TRBD1. The V and J ends lost 3 bases and 3 bases, in that order; junction bases with no gene match: 3. CDR1 and CDR2 (germline): DFQATT, SNEGSKA (reference sequence). The CDR3 totals 13 residues. The CDR3 loop reads CSASRDRDYEQYF. The DNA of the CDR3 is TGCAGTGCTAGCCGGGACAGGGACTACGAGCAGTACTTC.

This clonotype came up a few times. The chain employs TRBV30 and TRBJ2-7; D tentatively reads TRBD1 or TRBD2 (5 bases each). Germline V gives CDR1 GTSNPN, CDR2 SVGIG (reference sequence). The CDR3 extends over 16 amino acids. Between the trimmed V and J ends, which lost 0 bases and 0 bases, there was a span of 15 bases. CDR3 coding DNA: TGTGCCTGGAGTGTACTTGGGTCTGGGGGCTCCTACGAGCAGTACTTC. Translation: CAWSVLGSGGSYEQYF.

The rearrangement links TRBV9 to TRBJ1-2, with D possibly being TRBD1 (5 bases). The germline V gene has CDR1 SGDLS and CDR2 YYNGEE. Trimming removed 2 bases at V and 7 bases at J, with 12 bases between. The CDR3 runs to 13 residues. The CDR3 here is CASSVEGMSGYTF. The CDR3 region has the DNA TGTGCCAGCAGCGTGGAGGGGATGAGTGGCTACACCTTC.

V is TRBV2 and J is TRBJ2-3, with a tentative D call TRBD1 (7 bases). This CDR3 is 13 amino acids long. V was trimmed by 5 bases and J by 6 bases, leaving 12 bases between them. CDR1 SNHLY and CDR2 FYNNEI come from the germline V gene. CDR3 coding DNA: TGTGCCAGCAGTCAGGGGGGCTCGGATACGCAGTATTTT. Translated: CASSQGGSDTQYF.

The chain uses TRBV19 and TRBJ2-1; 8 nucleotides match TRBD2. Germline CDR1 and CDR2: LNHDA and SQIVND (reference sequence). The ends lost 7 bases at V and 6 bases at J; junction bases unmatched: 11. The CDR3 consists of 15 residues. CDR3 in DNA: TGTGCCAGTACCTCGGGGCTAGCGGGTCGCAATGAGCAGTTCTTC. Its protein product is CASTSGLAGRNEQFF.

V usage is TRBV5-1 and J usage is TRBJ1-2; tentatively, D is TRBD1 (5 bases). Germline assignment: CDR1 SGHRS and CDR2 YFSETQ. The germline V and J ends were trimmed by 4 bases and 4 bases, with 11 bases remaining between them. The CDR3 loop spans 13 amino acids. CDR3 DNA: TGCGCCAGCAGCATTGGGGGATCCTATGGCTACACCTTC. It is translated as CASSIGGSYGYTF. The full variable domain, in which reference TRBV5-1 and TRBJ1-2 provide the parts outside the CDR3, is KAGVTQTPRYLIKTRGQQVTLSCSPISGHRSVSWYQQTPGQGLQFLFEYFSETQRNKGNFPGRFSGRQFSNSRSEMNVSTLELGDSALYLCASSIGGSYGYTFGSGTRLTVV.

The genes are TRBV18 and TRBJ2-1; TRBD2 matches at 9 bases. The germline V gene encodes CDR1 KGHSH and CDR2 LQKENI. The junction had 6 bases not matched to a gene; V was cut back by 3 bases and J by 6 bases. CDR3 size: 15 residues. CDR3 coding DNA: TGTGCCAGCTCACCCGGGCGGGGGGGGTCCAATGAGCAGTTCTTC. Translated: CASSPGRGGSNEQFF.

Only one count was recorded for this clonotype. The chain uses TRBV20-1 and TRBJ1-5; 9 bases match TRBD1. This CDR3 is built from 15 residues. After removal of 2 bases from V and 1 base from J, the junction contained 3 bases not matched to a gene. CDR1 is DFQATT, CDR2 SNEGSKA, per germline (reference sequence). The CDR3 loop reads CSARSQGASNQPQHF. The CDR3 bases are TGCAGTGCTAGATCACAGGGGGCGAGCAATCAGCCCCAGCATTTT.

The chain joins TRBV7-9 to TRBJ1-1, with D maybe TRBD1 (5 bases). Germline CDR1 and CDR2: SEHNR and FQNEAQ (reference sequence). The CDR3 totals 16 residues. V gave up 4 bases and J gave up 1 base, with 16 bases separating them. CDR3 protein: CASSYTPGGPNTEAFF. The CDR3 coding sequence is TGTGCCAGCAGCTACACCCCGGGGGGTCCGAACACTGAAGCTTTCTTT. The whole variable domain, filled in from reference TRBV7-9 and TRBJ1-1, reads DTGVSQNPRHKITKRGQNVTFRCDPISEHNRLYWYRQTLGQGPEFLTYFQNEAQLEKSRLLSDRFSAERPKGSFSTLEIQRTEQGDSAMYLCASSYTPGGPNTEAFFGQGTRLTVV.

This clonotype has a single count. The chain uses TRBV20-1 and TRBJ2-1, with a possible D match to TRBD1 (5 bases). The CDR3 has 16 residues. The V gene's germline CDR1 is DFQATT and CDR2 SNEGSKA (reference sequence). Trimming cost V 2 bases and J 3 bases, with 17 bases left between them. CDR3 nucleotides: TGCAGTGCTAGACCCCTAACGGGCAGGGACTACAATGAGCAGTTCTTC. This gives the protein CSARPLTGRDYNEQFF.

The CDR3 DNA sequence: TGTGCCAGCAGCCCGAATTCGGAGCGAGGCAATGAGCAGTTCTTC. Translated, it gives CASSPNSERGNEQFF. The chain combines TRBV7-3 with TRBJ2-1; no reliable D call. The germline V and J ends were trimmed by 5 bases and 6 bases, with 17 bases remaining between them. Looked up from germline, CDR1 is SGHTA and CDR2 is FQGTGA. The CDR3 extends over 15 amino acids. Together with reference TRBV7-3 and TRBJ2-1, the CDR3 gives the full variable domain: GAGVSQTPSNKVTEKGKYVELRCDPISGHTALYWYRQSLGQGPEFLIYFQGTGAADDSGLPNDRFFAVRPEGSVSTLKIQRTERGDSAVYLCASSPNSERGNEQFFGPGTRLTVL.

The rearrangement links TRBV5-4 to TRBJ2-3; 7 bases match TRBD2. Germline CDR1 is SGHNT and CDR2 is YYREEE (reference sequence). This CDR3 is built from 15 residues. V lost 4 bases to trimming and J lost 2 bases; unmatched junction nucleotides: 7. The CDR3 loop is CASSASSGPTDTQYF. The DNA of the CDR3 is TGTGCCAGCAGCGCCTCTAGCGGCCCCACAGATACGCAGTATTTT.

This clonotype was counted once. This rearrangement joins TRBV12-3 or TRBV12-4 to TRBJ2-3; D unresolved. The CDR3 has 13 residues. V lost 7 bases to trimming and J lost 2 bases, with 10 bases between them. CDR3 protein: CASNVDDTDTQYF. The CDR3 coding sequence is TGTGCCAGCAATGTGGACGACACAGATACGCAGTATTTT.

The V gene is TRBV5-1, the J gene TRBJ2-1; tentative D call: TRBD2 (6 bases). Trimming pared 4 bases from V and 0 bases from J, leaving 14 bases between. CDR3 length equals 16 residues. Germline assignment: CDR1 SGHRS and CDR2 YFSETQ. Written as DNA, the CDR3 is TGCGCCAGCAGCCAAAACCCGACTAGCTCCTACAATGAGCAGTTCTTC. This sequence encodes CASSQNPTSSYNEQFF.

The chain couples TRBV5-1 to TRBJ2-1, with 12 bases that match TRBD2. The CDR3 is 16 amino acids. The V and J ends lost 4 bases and 4 bases, in that order; junction bases with no gene match: 6. The germline CDR1 and CDR2 sequences are SGHRS and YFSETQ. CDR3: CASSPGGTSGYNEQFF. In DNA form, the CDR3 reads TGCGCCAGCAGCCCCGGTGGGACTAGCGGGTACAATGAGCAGTTCTTC.

CDR3 nucleotide sequence: TGTGCCAGCAGTTGGAGGGCCCGCCTGATAGAGACCCAGTACTTC. Its translation is CASSWRARLIETQYF. The J gene is TRBJ2-5, the V gene TRBV27; D is perhaps TRBD2 (6 bases). In germline, CDR1 is MNHEY, CDR2 SMNVEV (reference sequence). The length of the CDR3 is 15 residues. With 4 bases removed from V and 4 bases from J, the gap between germline ends came to 16 bases.

The gene calls are TRBV6-2 or TRBV6-3 and TRBJ2-7; D possibly corresponds to TRBD1 (5 bases). The CDR3 covers 13 residues. Germline V gene lookup returns CDR1 MNHEY and CDR2 SVGEGT. The V end lost 4 bases, the J end lost 1 base, and 8 bases lay between the germline ends. The CDR3 protein is CASSSRQSYEQYF. CDR3 nucleotides: TGTGCCAGCAGTTCACGACAGTCCTACGAGCAGTACTTC.

The J gene is TRBJ2-2, the V gene TRBV5-4; TRBD1 aligns across 7 bases. V lost 0 bases and J lost 4; bases outside the gene matches: 9. The germline V gene has CDR1 SGHNT and CDR2 YYREEE (reference sequence). The CDR3 is 17 amino acids. CDR3 sequence: CASSLGKQTGRTGELFF. CDR3 bases: TGTGCCAGCAGCTTGGGGAAACAGACAGGGCGCACCGGGGAGCTGTTTTTT.

Only one count was recorded for this clonotype. The V gene is TRBV7-2, the J gene TRBJ2-3; D unresolved. Germline loops: CDR1 SGHTA, CDR2 FQGNSA. The V end was cut by 5 bases, the J end by 2 bases, with 5 bases between. The length of the CDR3 is 12 residues. The CDR3 loop reads CASSRFTDTQYF. CDR3 nucleotides: TGTGCCAGCAGCCGTTTCACAGATACGCAGTATTTT.

The chain combines TRBV25-1 with TRBJ2-1; 7 bases fit TRBD1. Germline V gene lookup returns CDR1 MGHDK and CDR2 SYGVNS. CDR3 length equals 17 residues. V lost 0 bases to trimming and J lost 5 bases; unmatched junction nucleotides: 10. The CDR3 sequence: CASSEYHVRTGHNEQFF. The DNA of the CDR3 is TGTGCCAGCAGTGAATATCACGTTAGGACAGGACACAATGAGCAGTTCTTC. The full variable domain, with the rest looked up from reference TRBV25-1 and TRBJ2-1, is EADIYQTPRYLVIGTGKKITLECSQTMGHDKMYWYQQDPGMELHLIHYSYGVNSTEKGDLSSESTVSRIRTEHFPLTLESARPSHTSQYLCASSEYHVRTGHNEQFFGPGTRLTVL.

This clonotype was seen only a few times. J is TRBJ2-5 and V is TRBV7-2; the D gene is possibly TRBD1 (5 bases). This CDR3 is 15 amino acids long. Trimming pared 2 bases from V and 1 base from J, leaving 11 bases between. Germline V gives CDR1 SGHTA, CDR2 FQGNSA. CDR3 protein: CASSLSARAQETQYF. For the CDR3, the DNA is TGTGCCAGCAGCTTATCGGCCAGGGCCCAAGAGACCCAGTACTTC.